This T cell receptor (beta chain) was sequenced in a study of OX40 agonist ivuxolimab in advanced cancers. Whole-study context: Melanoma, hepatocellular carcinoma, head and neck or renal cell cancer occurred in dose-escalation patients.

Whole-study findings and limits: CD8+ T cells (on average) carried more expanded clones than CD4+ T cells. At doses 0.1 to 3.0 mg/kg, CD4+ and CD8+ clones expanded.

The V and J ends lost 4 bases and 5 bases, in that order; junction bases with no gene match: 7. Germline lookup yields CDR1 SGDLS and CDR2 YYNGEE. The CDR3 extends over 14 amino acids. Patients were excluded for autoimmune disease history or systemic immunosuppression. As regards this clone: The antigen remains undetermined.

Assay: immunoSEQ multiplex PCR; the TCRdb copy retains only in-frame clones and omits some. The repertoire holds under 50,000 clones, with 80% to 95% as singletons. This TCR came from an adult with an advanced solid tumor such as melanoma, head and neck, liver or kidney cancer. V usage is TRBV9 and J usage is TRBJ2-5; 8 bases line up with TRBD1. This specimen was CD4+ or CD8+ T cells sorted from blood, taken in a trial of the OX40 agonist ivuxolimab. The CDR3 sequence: CASSPTGVWETQYF. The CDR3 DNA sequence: TGTGCCAGCAGCCCGACAGGGGTGTGGGAGACCCAGTACTTC.